The following is a T cell receptor (beta chain) sequence with its context. The assay was immunoSEQ multiplex PCR, and TCRdb's table has in-frame clones only and misses some. The sample records about 130,000 clones, approximately 91% being singletons. The data are from a study of PD-1 blockade in mismatch repair-deficient tumors. Study context: Enrolled about 2013-2016, patients had progressing, pretreated mismatch repair-deficient cancers of about a dozen types.

TCRs were sequenced from a few patients responding to pembrolizumab. Per the germline V gene, CDR1 is SGHRS and CDR2 is YFSETQ. The CDR3 is 17 amino acids. With 7 bases clipped from V and 2 bases from J, the junction kept 13 bases outside the gene matches. This material consisted of peripheral blood, taken approximately 73 weeks after starting pembrolizumab. The TCR comes from an adult with mismatch repair-deficient cancer. The V and J genes are TRBV5-1 and TRBJ2-3, with 10 bases aligning to TRBD2. The CDR3 nucleotides read TGCGCCAGCGACGAGAACTTAGCGGGAGGCCTCACAGATACGCAGTATTTT. It specifies CASDENLAGGLTDTQYF.